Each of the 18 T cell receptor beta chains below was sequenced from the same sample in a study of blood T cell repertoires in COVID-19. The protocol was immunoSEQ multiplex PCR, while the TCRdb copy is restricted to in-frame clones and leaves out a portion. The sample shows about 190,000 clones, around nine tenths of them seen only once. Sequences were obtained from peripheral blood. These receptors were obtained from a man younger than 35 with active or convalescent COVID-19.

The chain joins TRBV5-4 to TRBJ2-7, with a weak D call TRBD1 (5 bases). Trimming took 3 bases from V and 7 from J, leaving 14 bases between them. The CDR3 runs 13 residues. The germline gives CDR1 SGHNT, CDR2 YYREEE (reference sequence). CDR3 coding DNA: TGTGCCAGCAGCTCGGCCAGGGTAGGAGAGCAGTACTTC. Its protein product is CASSSARVGEQYF.

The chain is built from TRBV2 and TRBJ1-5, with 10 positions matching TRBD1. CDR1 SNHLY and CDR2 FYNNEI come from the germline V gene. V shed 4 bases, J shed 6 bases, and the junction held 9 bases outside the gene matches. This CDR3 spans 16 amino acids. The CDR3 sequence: CASSAGTGVGGQPQHF. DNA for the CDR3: TGTGCCAGCAGTGCCGGGACAGGGGTAGGGGGTCAGCCCCAGCATTTT.

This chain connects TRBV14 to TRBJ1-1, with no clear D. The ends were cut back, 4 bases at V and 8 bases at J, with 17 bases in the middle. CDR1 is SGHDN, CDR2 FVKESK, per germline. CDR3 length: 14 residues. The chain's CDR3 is CASSPSRSGTEAFF. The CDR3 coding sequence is TGTGCCAGCAGCCCGTCAAGAAGCGGCACCGAAGCTTTCTTT.

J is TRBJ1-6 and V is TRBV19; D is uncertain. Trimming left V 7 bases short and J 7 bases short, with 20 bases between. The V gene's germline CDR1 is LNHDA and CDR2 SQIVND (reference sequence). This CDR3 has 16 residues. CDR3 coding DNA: TGTGCCAGTAAAGAAGGGTCGGGGATGGAAAATTCACCCCTCCACTTT. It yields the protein CASKEGSGMENSPLHF.

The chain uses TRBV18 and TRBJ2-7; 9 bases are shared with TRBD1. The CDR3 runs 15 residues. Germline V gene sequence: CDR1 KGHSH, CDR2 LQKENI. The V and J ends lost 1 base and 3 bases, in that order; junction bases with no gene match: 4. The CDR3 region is CASSPLDRGNYEQYF. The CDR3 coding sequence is TGTGCCAGCTCACCACTGGACAGGGGAAACTACGAGCAGTACTTC. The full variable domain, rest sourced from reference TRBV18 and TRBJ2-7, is NAGVMQNPRHLVRRRGQEARLRCSPMKGHSHVYWYRQLPEEGLKFMVYLQKENIIDESGMPKERFSAEFPKEGPSILRIQQVVRGDSAAYFCASSPLDRGNYEQYFGPGTRLTVT.

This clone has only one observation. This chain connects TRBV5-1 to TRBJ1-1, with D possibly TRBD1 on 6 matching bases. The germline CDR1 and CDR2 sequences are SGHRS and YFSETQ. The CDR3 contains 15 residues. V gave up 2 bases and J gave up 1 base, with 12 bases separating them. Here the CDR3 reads CASSLQGQTNTEAFF. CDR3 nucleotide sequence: TGCGCCAGCAGCTTACAGGGTCAGACGAACACTGAAGCTTTCTTT.

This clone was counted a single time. CDR3 nucleotide sequence: TGTGCCAGCAGGAAAGTGTCTAGCGGCCTACAAGAGACCCAGTACTTC. It is translated as CASRKVSSGLQETQYF. The V and J genes are TRBV6-4 and TRBJ2-5, with 7 nucleotides matching TRBD2. Germline values: CDR1 MRHNA, CDR2 SNTAGT. The V and J ends lost 6 bases and 2 bases, in that order; junction bases with no gene match: 12. The CDR3 has 16 residues.

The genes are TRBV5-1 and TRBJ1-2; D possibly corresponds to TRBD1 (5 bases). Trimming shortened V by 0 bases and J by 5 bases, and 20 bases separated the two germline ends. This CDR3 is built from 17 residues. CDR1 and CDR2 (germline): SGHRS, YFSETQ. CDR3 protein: CASSLAGGTQTEYGYTF. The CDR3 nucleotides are TGCGCCAGCAGCTTGGCCGGGGGGACTCAAACCGAATATGGCTACACCTTC. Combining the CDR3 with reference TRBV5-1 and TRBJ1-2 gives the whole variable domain KAGVTQTPRYLIKTRGQQVTLSCSPISGHRSVSWYQQTPGQGLQFLFEYFSETQRNKGNFPGRFSGRQFSNSRSEMNVSTLELGDSALYLCASSLAGGTQTEYGYTFGSGTRLTVV.

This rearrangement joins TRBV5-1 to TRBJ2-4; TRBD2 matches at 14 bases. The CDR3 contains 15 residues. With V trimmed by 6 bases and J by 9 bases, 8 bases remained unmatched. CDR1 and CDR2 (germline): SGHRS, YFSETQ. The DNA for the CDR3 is TGCGCCAGCACCCCGACTAGCGGGGGGGCAGGCATTCAGTACTTC. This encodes CASTPTSGGAGIQYF. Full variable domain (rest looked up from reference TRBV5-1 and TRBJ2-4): KAGVTQTPRYLIKTRGQQVTLSCSPISGHRSVSWYQQTPGQGLQFLFEYFSETQRNKGNFPGRFSGRQFSNSRSEMNVSTLELGDSALYLCASTPTSGGAGIQYFGAGTRLSVL.

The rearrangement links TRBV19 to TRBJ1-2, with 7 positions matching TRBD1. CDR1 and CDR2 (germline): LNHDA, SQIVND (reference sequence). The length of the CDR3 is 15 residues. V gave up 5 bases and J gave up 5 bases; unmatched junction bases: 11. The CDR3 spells CASSPKQGSGYGYTF. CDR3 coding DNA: TGTGCCAGTAGTCCGAAACAGGGGAGCGGTTATGGCTACACCTTC.

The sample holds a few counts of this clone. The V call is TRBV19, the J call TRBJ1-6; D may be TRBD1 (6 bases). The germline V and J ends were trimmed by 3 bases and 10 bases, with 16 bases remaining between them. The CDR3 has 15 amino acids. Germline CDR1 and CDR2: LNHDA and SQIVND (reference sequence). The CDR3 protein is CASSIRQGGGSPLHF. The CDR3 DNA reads TGTGCCAGTAGTATCCGGCAGGGAGGGGGATCACCCCTCCACTTT.

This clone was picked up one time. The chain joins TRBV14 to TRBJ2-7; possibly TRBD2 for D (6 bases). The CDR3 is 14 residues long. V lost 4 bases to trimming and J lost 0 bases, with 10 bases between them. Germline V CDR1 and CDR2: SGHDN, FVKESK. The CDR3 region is CASSPRDFSYEQYF. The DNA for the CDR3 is TGTGCCAGCAGCCCCCGGGACTTCTCCTACGAGCAGTACTTC.

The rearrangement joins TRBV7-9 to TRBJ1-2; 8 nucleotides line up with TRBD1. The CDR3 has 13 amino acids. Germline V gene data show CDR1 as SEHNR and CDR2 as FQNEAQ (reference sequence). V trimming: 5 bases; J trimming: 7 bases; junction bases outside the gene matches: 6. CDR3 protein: CASSRTGSSGYTF. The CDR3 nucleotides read TGTGCCAGCAGCCGGACAGGGTCTAGTGGCTACACCTTC.

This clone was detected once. CDR3 in amino acids: CASSLALRGDTQYF. The CDR3 region has the DNA TGTGCCAGCAGCTTAGCCCTGCGAGGTGATACGCAGTATTTT. This chain connects TRBV7-2 to TRBJ2-3; no definite D call. V was shortened by 0 bases and J by 6 bases, with 10 bases between the two germline ends. The CDR3 loop spans 14 amino acids. Germline lookup yields CDR1 SGHTA and CDR2 FQGNSA.

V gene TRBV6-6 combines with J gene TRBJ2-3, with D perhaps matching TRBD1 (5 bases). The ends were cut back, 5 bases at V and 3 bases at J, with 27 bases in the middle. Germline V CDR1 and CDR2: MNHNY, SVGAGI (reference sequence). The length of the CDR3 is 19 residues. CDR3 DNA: TGTGCCAGCAGTCGTTCCTCCGCCTCCTCCCGCGACAGTACAGATACGCAGTATTTT. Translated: CASSRSSASSRDSTDTQYF.

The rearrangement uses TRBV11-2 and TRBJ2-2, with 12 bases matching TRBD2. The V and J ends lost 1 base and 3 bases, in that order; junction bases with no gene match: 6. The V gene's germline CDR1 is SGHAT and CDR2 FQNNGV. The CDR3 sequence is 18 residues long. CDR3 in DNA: TGTGCCAGCAGCTTAGTACGACTAGCGGGGGTACACACCGGGGAGCTGTTTTTT. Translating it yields CASSLVRLAGVHTGELFF.

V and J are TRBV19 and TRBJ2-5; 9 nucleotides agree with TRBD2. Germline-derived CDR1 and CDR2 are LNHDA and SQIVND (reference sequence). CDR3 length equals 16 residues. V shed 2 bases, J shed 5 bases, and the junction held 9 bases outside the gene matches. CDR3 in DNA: TGTGCCAGTAGTATAACGATGGGACTAGCTCGGGAGACCCAGTACTTC. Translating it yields CASSITMGLARETQYF.

The CDR3 DNA reads as TGTGCCAGCAGTTTAGCGCAAGGGGGCGGCTACACCTTC. This encodes CASSLAQGGGYTF. The gene calls are TRBV6-5 and TRBJ1-2, with TRBD1 matching 7 bases. Germline loops: CDR1 MNHEY, CDR2 SVGAGI. V trimming: 4 bases; J trimming: 8 bases; junction bases outside the gene matches: 7. The CDR3 contains 13 residues.